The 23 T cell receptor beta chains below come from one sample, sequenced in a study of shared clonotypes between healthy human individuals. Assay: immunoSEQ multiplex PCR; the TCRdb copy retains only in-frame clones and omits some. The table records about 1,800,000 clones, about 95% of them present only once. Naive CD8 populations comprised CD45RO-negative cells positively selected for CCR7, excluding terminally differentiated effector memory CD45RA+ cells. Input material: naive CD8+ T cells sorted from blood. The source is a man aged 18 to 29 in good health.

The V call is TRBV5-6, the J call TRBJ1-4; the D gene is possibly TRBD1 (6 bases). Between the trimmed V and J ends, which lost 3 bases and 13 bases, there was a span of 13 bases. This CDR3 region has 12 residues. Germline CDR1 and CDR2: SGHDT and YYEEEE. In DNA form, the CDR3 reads TGTGCCAGCAGCTCGGGGTTAGGGGGACTGTTTTTT. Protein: CASSSGLGGLFF.

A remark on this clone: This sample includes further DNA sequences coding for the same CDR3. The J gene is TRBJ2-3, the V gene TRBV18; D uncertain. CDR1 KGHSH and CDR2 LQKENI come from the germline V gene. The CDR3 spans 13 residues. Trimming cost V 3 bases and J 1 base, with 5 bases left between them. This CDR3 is CASSPLGTDTQYF. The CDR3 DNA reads TGTGCCAGCTCACCTCTTGGCACAGATACGCAGTATTTT.

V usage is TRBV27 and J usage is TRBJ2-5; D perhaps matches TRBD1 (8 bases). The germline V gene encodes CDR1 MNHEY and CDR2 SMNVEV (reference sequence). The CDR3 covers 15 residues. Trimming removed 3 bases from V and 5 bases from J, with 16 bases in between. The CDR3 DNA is TGTGCCAGCAGTTTTACAGGGGGGGACCTGGAGACCCAGTACTTC. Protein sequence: CASSFTGGDLETQYF.

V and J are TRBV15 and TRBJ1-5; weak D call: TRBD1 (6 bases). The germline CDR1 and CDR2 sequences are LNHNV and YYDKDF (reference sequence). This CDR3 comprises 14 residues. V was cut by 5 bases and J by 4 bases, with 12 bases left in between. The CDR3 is CATSGEGGNQPQHF. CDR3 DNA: TGTGCCACCAGCGGGGAGGGGGGAAATCAGCCCCAGCATTTT.

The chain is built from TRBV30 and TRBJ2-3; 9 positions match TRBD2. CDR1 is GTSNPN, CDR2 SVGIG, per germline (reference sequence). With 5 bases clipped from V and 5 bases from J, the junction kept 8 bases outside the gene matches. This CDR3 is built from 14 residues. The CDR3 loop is CAWGAAGGGDTQYF. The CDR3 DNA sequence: TGTGCCTGGGGGGCAGCGGGAGGTGGAGATACGCAGTATTTT.

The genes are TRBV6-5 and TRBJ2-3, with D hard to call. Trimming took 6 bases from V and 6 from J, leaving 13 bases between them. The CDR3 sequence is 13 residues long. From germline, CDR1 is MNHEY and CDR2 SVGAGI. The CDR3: CASRHPLEDTQYF. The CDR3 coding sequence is TGTGCCAGCAGACACCCCCTCGAGGATACGCAGTATTTT.

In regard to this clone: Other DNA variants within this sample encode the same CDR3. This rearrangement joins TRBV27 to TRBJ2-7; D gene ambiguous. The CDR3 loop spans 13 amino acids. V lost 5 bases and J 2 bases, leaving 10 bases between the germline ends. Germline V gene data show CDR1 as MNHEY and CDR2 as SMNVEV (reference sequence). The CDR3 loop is CASSPQGTYEQYF. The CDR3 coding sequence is TGTGCCAGCAGTCCCCAAGGGACCTACGAGCAGTACTTC.

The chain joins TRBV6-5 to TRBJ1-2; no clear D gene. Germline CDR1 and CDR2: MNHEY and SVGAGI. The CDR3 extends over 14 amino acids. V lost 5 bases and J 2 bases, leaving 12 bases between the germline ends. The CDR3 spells CASSSTPGNYGYTF. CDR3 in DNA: TGTGCCAGCAGTAGCACCCCGGGCAACTATGGCTACACCTTC.

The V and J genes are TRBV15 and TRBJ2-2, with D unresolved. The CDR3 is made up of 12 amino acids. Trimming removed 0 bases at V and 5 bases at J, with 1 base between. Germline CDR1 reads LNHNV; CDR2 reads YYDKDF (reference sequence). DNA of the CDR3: TGTGCCACCAGCAGAGAAACCGGGGAGCTGTTTTTT. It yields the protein CATSRETGELFF.

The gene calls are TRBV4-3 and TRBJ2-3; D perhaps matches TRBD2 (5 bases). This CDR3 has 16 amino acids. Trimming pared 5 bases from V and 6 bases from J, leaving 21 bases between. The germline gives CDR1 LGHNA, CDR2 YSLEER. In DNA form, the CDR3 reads TGCGCCAGCAGCGAGATCCCCGGGGTAGCCGCGGATACGCAGTATTTT. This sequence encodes CASSEIPGVAADTQYF.

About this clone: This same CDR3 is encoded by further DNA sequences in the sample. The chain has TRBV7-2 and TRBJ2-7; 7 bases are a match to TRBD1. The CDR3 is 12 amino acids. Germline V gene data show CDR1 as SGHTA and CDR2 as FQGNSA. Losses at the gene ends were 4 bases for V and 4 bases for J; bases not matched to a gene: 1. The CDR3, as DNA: TGTGCCAGCAGCTCACAGGGGTACGAGCAGTACTTC. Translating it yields CASSSQGYEQYF.

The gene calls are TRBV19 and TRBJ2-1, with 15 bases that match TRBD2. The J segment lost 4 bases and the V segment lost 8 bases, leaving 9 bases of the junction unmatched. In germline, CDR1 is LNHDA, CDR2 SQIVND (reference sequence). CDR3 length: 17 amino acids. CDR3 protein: CASSAGTSGGKYNEQFF. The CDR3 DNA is TGTGCCAGTTCCGCCGGGACTAGCGGGGGGAAGTACAATGAGCAGTTCTTC. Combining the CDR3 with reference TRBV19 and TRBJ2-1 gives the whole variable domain DGGITQSPKYLFRKEGQNVTLSCEQNLNHDAMYWYRQDPGQGLRLIYYSQIVNDFQKGDIAEGYSVSREKKESFPLTVTSAQKNPTAFYLCASSAGTSGGKYNEQFFGPGTRLTVL.

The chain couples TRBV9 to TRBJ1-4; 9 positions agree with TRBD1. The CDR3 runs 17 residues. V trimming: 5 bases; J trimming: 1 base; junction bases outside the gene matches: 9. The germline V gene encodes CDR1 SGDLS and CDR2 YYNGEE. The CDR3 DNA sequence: TGTGCCAGCAGTCCCGGGACAGGGAGGGAAACTAATGAAAAACTGTTTTTT. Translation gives CASSPGTGRETNEKLFF.

The CDR3 nucleotides are TGTGCCAGCAGCCCAAGCGGAGGGAGCTCCTACAATGAGCAGTTCTTC. Amino acid sequence: CASSPSGGSSYNEQFF. The rearrangement uses TRBV9 and TRBJ2-1, with D maybe TRBD2 (6 bases). The germline gives CDR1 SGDLS, CDR2 YYNGEE. V lost 4 bases, J lost 0 bases, and 14 bases lay in between. The CDR3 is 16 residues long.

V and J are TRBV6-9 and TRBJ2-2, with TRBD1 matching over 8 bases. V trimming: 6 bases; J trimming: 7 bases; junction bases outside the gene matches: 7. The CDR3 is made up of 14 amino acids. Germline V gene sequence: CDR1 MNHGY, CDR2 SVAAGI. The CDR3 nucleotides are TGTGCCAGCAGGTCCAGGGGGCTCGTCGGGGAGCTGTTTTTT. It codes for CASRSRGLVGELFF.

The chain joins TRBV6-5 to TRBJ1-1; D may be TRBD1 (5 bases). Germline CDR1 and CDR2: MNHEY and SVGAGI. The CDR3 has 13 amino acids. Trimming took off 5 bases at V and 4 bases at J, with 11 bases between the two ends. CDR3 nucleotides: TGTGCCAGCAGTCTCGACAGCTCCACTGAAGCTTTCTTT. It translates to CASSLDSSTEAFF.

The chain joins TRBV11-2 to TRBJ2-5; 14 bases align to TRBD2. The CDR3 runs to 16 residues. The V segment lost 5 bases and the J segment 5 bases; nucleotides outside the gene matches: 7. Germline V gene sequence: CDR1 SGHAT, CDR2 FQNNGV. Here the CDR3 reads CASSIGTSGGYETQYF. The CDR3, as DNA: TGTGCCAGCAGCATAGGGACTAGCGGGGGATACGAGACCCAGTACTTC.

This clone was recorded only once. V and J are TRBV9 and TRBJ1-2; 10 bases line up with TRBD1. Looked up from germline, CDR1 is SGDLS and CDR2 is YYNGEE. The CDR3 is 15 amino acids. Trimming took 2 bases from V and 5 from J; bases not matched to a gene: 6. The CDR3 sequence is CASSVMDRGWYGYTF. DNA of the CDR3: TGTGCCAGCAGCGTTATGGACAGGGGGTGGTATGGCTACACCTTC.

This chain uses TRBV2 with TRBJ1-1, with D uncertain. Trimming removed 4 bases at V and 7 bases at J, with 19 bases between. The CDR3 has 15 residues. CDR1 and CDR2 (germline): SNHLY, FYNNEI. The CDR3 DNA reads TGTGCCAGCAGTGTGGCCGGTGGCAGATCCTTTGAAGCTTTCTTT. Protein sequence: CASSVAGGRSFEAFF. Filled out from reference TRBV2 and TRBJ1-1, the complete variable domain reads EPEVTQTPSHQVTQMGQEVILRCVPISNHLYFYWYRQILGQKVEFLVSFYNNEISEKSEIFDDQFSVERPDGSNFTLKIRSTKLEDSAMYFCASSVAGGRSFEAFFGQGTRLTVV.

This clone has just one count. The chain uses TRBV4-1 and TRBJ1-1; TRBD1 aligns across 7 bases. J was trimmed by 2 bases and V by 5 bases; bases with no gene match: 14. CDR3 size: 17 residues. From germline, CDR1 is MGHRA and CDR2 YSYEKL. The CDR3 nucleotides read TGCGCCAGCAGCATTGATAAACAGGGGCGCGTAAACACTGAAGCTTTCTTT. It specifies CASSIDKQGRVNTEAFF.

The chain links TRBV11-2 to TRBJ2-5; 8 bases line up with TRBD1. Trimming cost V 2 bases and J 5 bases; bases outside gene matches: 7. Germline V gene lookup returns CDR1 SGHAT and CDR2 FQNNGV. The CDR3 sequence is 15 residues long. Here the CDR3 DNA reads TGTGCCAGCAGCTTATTTACAGGGGGATCGGAGACCCAGTACTTC. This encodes CASSLFTGGSETQYF.

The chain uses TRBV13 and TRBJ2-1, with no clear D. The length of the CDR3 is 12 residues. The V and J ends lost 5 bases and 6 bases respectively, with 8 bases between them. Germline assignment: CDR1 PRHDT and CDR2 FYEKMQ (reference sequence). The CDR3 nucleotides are TGTGCCAGCAGCCGGATGGGCAATGAGCAGTTCTTC. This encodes CASSRMGNEQFF.

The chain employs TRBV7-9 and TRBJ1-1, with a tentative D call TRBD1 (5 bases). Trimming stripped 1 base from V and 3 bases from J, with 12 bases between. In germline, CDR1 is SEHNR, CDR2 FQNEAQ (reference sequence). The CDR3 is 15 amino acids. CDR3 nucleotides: TGTGCCAGCAGCTTAGGGGACGGTGGAGACACTGAAGCTTTCTTT. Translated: CASSLGDGGDTEAFF.